The 17 T cell receptor beta chains given below trace back to one sample, sequenced in a study of blood T cell repertoires in COVID-19. Here immunoSEQ multiplex PCR was the method, and the copy in TCRdb shows in-frame clones only, minus some. Of about 250,000 clones in the sample, about four fifths were seen once. Specimen: peripheral blood. The receptor source for this set is a man older than 75 with acute or convalescent COVID-19.

This clone was detected a few times. J is TRBJ2-5 and V is TRBV5-1; 10 bases map to TRBD2. The J segment lost 4 bases and the V segment lost 0 bases, leaving 0 bases of the junction unmatched. The CDR3 contains 14 residues. In germline, CDR1 is SGHRS, CDR2 YFSETQ. CDR3 nucleotide sequence: TGCGCCAGCAGCTTGGGACTAGCGGGAGAGACCCAGTACTTC. It specifies CASSLGLAGETQYF.

The rearrangement joins TRBV3-1 (or the pseudogene TRBV3-2) to TRBJ1-5; 7 nucleotides agree with TRBD1. CDR1 LGHDT and CDR2 YNNKEL come from the germline V gene (reference sequence). The CDR3 runs 15 residues. Trimming at V came to 4 bases and at J to 1 base, leaving 4 bases not matched to a gene. The CDR3 is CASSRAGGSNQPQHF. The CDR3 coding sequence is TGTGCCAGCAGCCGAGCAGGGGGGAGCAATCAGCCCCAGCATTTT.

V usage is TRBV10-3 and J usage is TRBJ1-1; 8 nucleotides align to TRBD1. V shed 0 bases and J 5 bases; nucleotides not matched to a gene: 8. The CDR3 consists of 16 residues. CDR1 and CDR2 (germline): ENHRY, SYGVKD. The CDR3 protein is CAISESAGGRGTEAFF. In DNA form, the CDR3 reads TGTGCCATCAGTGAGTCGGCAGGGGGCCGGGGAACTGAAGCTTTCTTT.

This clone was recorded only once. The rearrangement links TRBV3-1 (or the pseudogene TRBV3-2) to TRBJ2-7; 9 positions agree with TRBD1. Germline loops: CDR1 LGHDT, CDR2 YNNKEL (reference sequence). Trimming removed 6 bases from V and 4 bases from J; junction bases left unmatched: 4. There are 13 residues in the CDR3. CDR3 nucleotides: TGTGCCAGCAGACAGGGGGCGGGGTACGAGCAGTACTTC. Protein: CASRQGAGYEQYF.

The chain joins TRBV6-2 or TRBV6-3 to TRBJ2-2; D gene ambiguous. V lost 0 bases to trimming and J lost 1 base, with 3 bases between them. This CDR3 is built from 14 residues. The V gene's germline CDR1 is MNHEY and CDR2 SVGEGT. The CDR3 spells CASSYSRNTGELFF. The DNA of the CDR3 is TGTGCCAGCAGTTACTCGAGGAACACCGGGGAGCTGTTTTTT.

The chain joins TRBV9 to TRBJ2-7; 9 bases line up with TRBD2. Germline V gene sequence: CDR1 SGDLS, CDR2 YYNGEE. V lost 0 bases and J lost 3; bases outside the gene matches: 4. There are 15 residues in the CDR3. The CDR3 protein is CASSVASGGIYEQYF. CDR3 sequence (DNA): TGTGCCAGCAGCGTAGCAAGCGGGGGGATCTACGAGCAGTACTTC.

This chain joins TRBV18 and TRBJ1-6; D gene ambiguous. Trimming pared 6 bases from V and 2 bases from J, leaving 8 bases between. Germline V gene data show CDR1 as KGHSH and CDR2 as LQKENI. This CDR3 has 14 amino acids. The chain's CDR3 is CASSPETYNSPLHF. The CDR3, as DNA: TGTGCCAGCTCCCCAGAGACCTATAATTCACCCCTCCACTTT.

The genes are TRBV5-1 and TRBJ1-3; 7 bases line up with TRBD1. Looked up from germline, CDR1 is SGHRS and CDR2 is YFSETQ. The CDR3 is 16 amino acids. The J segment lost 0 bases and the V segment lost 4 bases, leaving 7 bases of the junction unmatched. The CDR3 DNA reads as TGCGCCAGCAGCCAAGACAGGGCCATCTCTGGAAACACCATATATTTT. Protein: CASSQDRAISGNTIYF.

The V gene is TRBV7-9, the J gene TRBJ1-1; TRBD1 matches 10 bases. J lost 5 bases, V lost 5 bases, and 14 bases had no gene match. The CDR3 loop spans 17 amino acids. Germline CDR1 reads SEHNR; CDR2 reads FQNEAQ (reference sequence). The CDR3 DNA is TGTGCCAGCAGCAGGTTTGGGGGACAGGGGACGAGGACTGAAGCTTTCTTT. Translation gives CASSRFGGQGTRTEAFF.

The gene calls are TRBV6-2 or TRBV6-3 and TRBJ1-4; TRBD1 matches 7 bases. This CDR3 region has 13 residues. The V gene's germline CDR1 is MNHEY and CDR2 SVGEGT. V shed 6 bases and J 4 bases; nucleotides not matched to a gene: 2. CDR3 region: CASSRDSNEKLFF. As DNA, the CDR3 is TGTGCCAGCAGCCGGGACAGTAATGAAAAACTGTTTTTT.

This chain connects TRBV21-1 to TRBJ2-7; TRBD1 reflects the table's D call only, with no check against the DNA. TRBV21-1 is tagged as a pseudogene. The CDR3 runs 19 residues. CDR3 region: CASSRRDRGPAGESYEQYF. As DNA, the CDR3 is TGTGCCAGCAGCCGACGGGACAGGGGGCCAGCGGGGGAGTCCTACGAGCAGTACTTC.

The rearrangement uses TRBV11-2 and TRBJ1-3; D is ambiguous. V was shortened by 5 bases and J by 0 bases, with 5 bases between the two germline ends. The CDR3 has 13 residues. In germline, CDR1 is SGHAT, CDR2 FQNNGV. The CDR3 DNA reads as TGTGCCAGCAGCACCAGCTCTGGAAACACCATATATTTT. Residues: CASSTSSGNTIYF.

This chain links TRBV7-9 with TRBJ2-1; TRBD1 matches at 10 bases. V shed 6 bases and J 5 bases; nucleotides not matched to a gene: 7. This CDR3 is 15 amino acids long. The germline V gene encodes CDR1 SEHNR and CDR2 FQNEAQ (reference sequence). The CDR3 sequence is CASRPSGTGDNEQFF. Here the CDR3 DNA reads TGTGCCAGCAGACCCTCCGGGACAGGGGACAATGAGCAGTTCTTC.

The chain has TRBV5-1 and TRBJ2-1; possible D gene TRBD1, 7 bases. Germline V lookup: CDR1 SGHRS, CDR2 YFSETQ. The V gene lost 3 bases and the J gene lost 7 bases, with 29 bases spanning the gap. The CDR3 spans 19 residues. The CDR3 bases are TGCGCCAGCAGCTGGGGAACAGGGGTAGGAGGGGGGACCTTTAATGAGCAGTTCTTC. This gives the protein CASSWGTGVGGGTFNEQFF.

This rearrangement joins TRBV29-1 to TRBJ1-1, with a possible D match to TRBD1 (5 bases). Germline assignment: CDR1 SQVTM and CDR2 ANQGSEA. The CDR3 length is 12 residues. V lost 7 bases and J lost 5, with 14 bases in between. CDR3 sequence (DNA): TGCAGCGGGGGACTTGTCGGGACTGAAGCTTTCTTT. It encodes CSGGLVGTEAFF.

This clone was seen a handful of times. The chain combines TRBV28 with TRBJ1-4; D not certain. Germline CDR1 MDHEN, CDR2 SYDVKM. The CDR3 has 13 residues. With 3 bases removed from V and 2 bases from J, the gap between germline ends came to 4 bases. In nucleotides, the CDR3 is TGTGCCAGCAGTTTTCGGACTAATGAAAAACTGTTTTTT. It yields the protein CASSFRTNEKLFF. The full variable domain, in which reference TRBV28 and TRBJ1-4 provide the parts outside the CDR3, is DVKVTQSSRYLVKRTGEKVFLECVQDMDHENMFWYRQDPGLGLRLIYFSYDVKMKEKGDIPEGYSVSREKKERFSLILESASTNQTSMYLCASSFRTNEKLFFGSGTQLSVL.

This chain uses TRBV18 with TRBJ2-1, with D maybe TRBD2 (6 bases). This CDR3 region has 16 residues. The germline V and J ends were trimmed by 2 bases and 0 bases, with 11 bases remaining between them. The germline gives CDR1 KGHSH, CDR2 LQKENI. The CDR3, as DNA: TGTGCCAGCTCACCAGCCTCCGGGAGCTCCTACAATGAGCAGTTCTTC. Translating it yields CASSPASGSSYNEQFF. Full variable domain (remainder filled in from reference TRBV18 and TRBJ2-1): NAGVMQNPRHLVRRRGQEARLRCSPMKGHSHVYWYRQLPEEGLKFMVYLQKENIIDESGMPKERFSAEFPKEGPSILRIQQVVRGDSAAYFCASSPASGSSYNEQFFGPGTRLTVL.